These 11 T cell receptor beta chains share one sample of origin, sequenced in a study of vaccination effects on CD4 cells after COVID-19. For these TCRs, the target antigens are not known. After more than 8 days in culture, the CD4+ T cells were isolated. This table comes from immunoSEQ multiplex PCR, and its TCRdb copy is limited to in-frame clones, with some not included. Of around 40,000 clones listed, approximately 67% are singletons. Sequences were derived from CD4+ T cells from PBMCs cultured without peptide, sampled before COVID-19 vaccination. All receptors come from a human donor who received a COVID-19 vaccine.

The genes are TRBV24-1 and TRBJ2-7, with 8 bases lining up with TRBD1. The CDR3 is 16 residues long. Unmatched junction bases numbered 13, after V lost 8 bases and J lost 2 bases. Germline V gene data show CDR1 as KGHDR and CDR2 as SFDVKD. DNA for the CDR3: TGTGCCACCACTCCGACCGGGACAGGTCGGACCTACGAGCAGTACTTC. Translation gives CATTPTGTGRTYEQYF.

The V and J genes are TRBV25-1 and TRBJ2-4, with 10 bases fitting TRBD2. Losses at the gene ends were 4 bases for V and 8 bases for J; bases not matched to a gene: 14. Germline CDR1 and CDR2: MGHDK and SYGVNS. The length of the CDR3 is 17 residues. CDR3 DNA sequence: TGTGCCAGCAGTGGTGGGACTAGCGATATCAATGGGGACATTCAGTACTTC. Amino acids: CASSGGTSDINGDIQYF.

This clone was picked up a small number of times. The V and J genes are TRBV6-4 and TRBJ2-2, with TRBD1 as a possible D gene (6 bases). V lost 4 bases, J lost 6 bases, and 15 bases lay in between. The germline CDR1 and CDR2 sequences are MRHNA and SNTAGT. The CDR3 consists of 15 residues. The CDR3: CASSVAGEVAGELFF. CDR3 sequence (DNA): TGTGCCAGCAGTGTCGCAGGGGAAGTGGCCGGGGAGCTGTTTTTT.

This clone was picked up one time. The genes are TRBV2 and TRBJ1-2; D gene ambiguous. Germline V CDR1 and CDR2: SNHLY, FYNNEI. CDR3 length: 13 residues. Trimming pared 5 bases from V and 0 bases from J, leaving 7 bases between. This chain's CDR3 is CASSSAPNYGYTF. The CDR3 region has the DNA TGTGCCAGCAGTTCCGCACCTAACTATGGCTACACCTTC.

In this sample, this clone turned up a few times. The chain couples TRBV2 to TRBJ1-1, with D tentatively TRBD1 (5 bases). V was trimmed by 4 bases and J by 0 bases, leaving 12 bases between them. Per germline, CDR1 SNHLY and CDR2 FYNNEI. The CDR3 covers 15 residues. CDR3 sequence (DNA): TGTGCCAGCAGTGGAGGGGAGGGCATGAACACTGAAGCTTTCTTT. Its protein is CASSGGEGMNTEAFF.

This chain uses TRBV2 with TRBJ1-5; no firm D call. The V gene's germline CDR1 is SNHLY and CDR2 FYNNEI. The CDR3 is 16 residues long. V lost 2 bases and J 1 base, leaving 12 bases between the germline ends. CDR3 sequence: CASSEQSLWSNQPQHF. The CDR3 DNA reads as TGTGCCAGCAGTGAACAAAGTTTATGGAGCAATCAGCCCCAGCATTTT.

The chain recombines TRBV18 with TRBJ1-2; TRBD1 matches 9 bases. The J segment lost 5 bases and the V segment lost 2 bases, leaving 3 bases of the junction unmatched. Germline V gene lookup returns CDR1 KGHSH and CDR2 LQKENI. This CDR3 contains 14 residues. CDR3 DNA sequence: TGTGCCAGCTCACCATGGACAGGGGCTTATGGCTACACCTTC. This gives the protein CASSPWTGAYGYTF.

The chain combines TRBV3-1 (or the pseudogene TRBV3-2) with TRBJ2-7; D unclear. This CDR3 is 13 amino acids long. The ends were cut back, 3 bases at V and 0 bases at J, with 6 bases in the middle. Looked up from germline, CDR1 is LGHDT and CDR2 is YNNKEL (reference sequence). CDR3 coding DNA: TGTGCCAGCAGCCATTTCGCCTCCTACGAGCAGTACTTC. Translation gives CASSHFASYEQYF.

This clone was counted only a few times. The gene calls are TRBV6-1 and TRBJ2-3; 8 nucleotides agree with TRBD2. Trimming cost V 3 bases and J 6 bases; bases outside gene matches: 11. Germline CDR1 is MNHNS and CDR2 is SASEGT. The CDR3 has 16 residues. The CDR3 here is CASSERRSGSPDTQYF. The CDR3 region has the DNA TGTGCCAGCAGTGAGCGTCGCAGCGGGAGTCCGGATACGCAGTATTTT.

This rearrangement joins TRBV4-2 to TRBJ2-5, with unresolved D. CDR1 and CDR2 from the germline V gene are LGHNA and YNFKEQ. The CDR3 extends over 13 amino acids. The ends were cut back, 4 bases at V and 5 bases at J, with 11 bases in the middle. The CDR3 bases are TGTGCCAGCAGCCCGGTCGCGTTGGAGACCCAGTACTTC. Translating it yields CASSPVALETQYF.

This chain joins TRBV5-4 and TRBJ2-1, with D tentatively TRBD1 or TRBD2 (5 bases each). Trimming stripped 4 bases from V and 4 bases from J, with 15 bases between. CDR1 SGHNT and CDR2 YYREEE come from the germline V gene (reference sequence). The CDR3 sequence is 15 residues long. The CDR3 loop is CASSPPGRLYNEQFF. CDR3 DNA: TGTGCCAGCAGCCCTCCGGGACGGCTATACAATGAGCAGTTCTTC.